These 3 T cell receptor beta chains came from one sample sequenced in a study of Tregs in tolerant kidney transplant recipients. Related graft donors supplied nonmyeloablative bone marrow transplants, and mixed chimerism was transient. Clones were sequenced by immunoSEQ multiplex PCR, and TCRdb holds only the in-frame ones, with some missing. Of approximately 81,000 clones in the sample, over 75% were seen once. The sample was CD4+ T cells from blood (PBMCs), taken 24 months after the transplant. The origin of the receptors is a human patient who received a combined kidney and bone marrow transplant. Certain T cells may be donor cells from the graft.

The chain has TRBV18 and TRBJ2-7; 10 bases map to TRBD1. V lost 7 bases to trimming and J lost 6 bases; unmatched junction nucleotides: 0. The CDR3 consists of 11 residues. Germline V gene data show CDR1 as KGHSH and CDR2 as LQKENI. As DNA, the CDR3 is TGTGCCAGCTGGGACAGGGGCGAGCAGTACTTC. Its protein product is CASWDRGEQYF.

The CDR3 DNA reads as TGTGCCAGCTCACCATGGGGGACTAGCCTGCCCACTACAACAAATGAGCAGTTCTTC. This encodes CASSPWGTSLPTTTNEQFF. V and J are TRBV18 and TRBJ2-1; TRBD2 aligns across 9 bases. Germline assignment: CDR1 KGHSH and CDR2 LQKENI. This CDR3 has 19 amino acids. After removal of 2 bases from V and 7 bases from J, the junction contained 18 bases not matched to a gene. Variable domain in full (rest from reference TRBV18 and TRBJ2-1): NAGVMQNPRHLVRRRGQEARLRCSPMKGHSHVYWYRQLPEEGLKFMVYLQKENIIDESGMPKERFSAEFPKEGPSILRIQQVVRGDSAAYFCASSPWGTSLPTTTNEQFFGPGTRLTVL.

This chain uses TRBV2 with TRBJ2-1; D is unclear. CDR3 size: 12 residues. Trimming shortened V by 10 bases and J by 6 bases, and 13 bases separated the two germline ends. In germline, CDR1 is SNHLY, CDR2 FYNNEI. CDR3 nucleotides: TGTGCCACTTCTCCGGAGCGCAATGAGCAGTTCTTC. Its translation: CATSPERNEQFF.